These 16 T cell receptor beta chains share one sample of origin, sequenced in a study of blood T cells in healthy people across ages. Through a sample-barcoded 5' primer and a J-beta primer mix, a second PCR was run for roughly 6 to 12 cycles. TCRdb re-analysed the 5' RACE reads in MiXCR, keeping a single row per CDR3 protein. The sample holds 550,000 to 750,000 distinct CDR3 sequences, roughly 20% seen once. Material: blood. The receptors shown here come from an older man in good health.

This clonotype was observed a single time. The rearrangement links TRBV5-1 to TRBJ1-3; D may be TRBD1 (5 bases). The CDR3 is 15 residues long. V lost 0 bases and J 4 bases, leaving 11 bases between the germline ends. From germline, CDR1 is SGHRS and CDR2 YFSETQ. The CDR3 bases are TGCGCCAGCAGCTTGGGTTCAGGGATCGGAAACACCATATATTTT. Encoded protein: CASSLGSGIGNTIYF.

This clonotype has more than one count but fewer than ten. The chain couples TRBV24-1 to TRBJ2-7; D perhaps matches TRBD1 (6 bases). V lost 5 bases to trimming and J lost 3 bases, with 10 bases between them. Germline assignment: CDR1 KGHDR and CDR2 SFDVKD. CDR3 length: 13 amino acids. This CDR3 reads CATSAGVGYEQYF. CDR3 sequence (DNA): TGTGCCACCAGTGCAGGGGTCGGCTACGAGCAGTACTTC.

J is TRBJ2-2 and V is TRBV29-1, with 11 bases that match TRBD2. CDR1 is SQVTM and CDR2 is ANQGSEA in the germline V gene. V was pared by 4 bases and J by 2 bases, with 6 bases of the junction left unmatched. The CDR3 covers 16 residues. The CDR3: CSVGMTSGTNTGELFF. The CDR3 DNA follows: TGCAGCGTTGGAATGACTAGCGGGACAAACACCGGGGAGCTGTTTTTT.

This sequence joins TRBV12-3 or TRBV12-4 and TRBJ2-2, with D possibly TRBD1 on 6 matching bases. V was cut by 5 bases and J by 7 bases, with 20 bases left in between. The CDR3 runs 16 residues. CDR3 region: CASSPSQGQGIGELFF. The CDR3 region has the DNA TGTGCCAGCAGTCCGTCTCAGGGGCAGGGCATCGGGGAGCTGTTTTTT.

V gene TRBV6-2 or TRBV6-3 combines with J gene TRBJ2-1, with D perhaps given as TRBD1 or TRBD2 (5 bases each). Per germline, CDR1 MNHEY and CDR2 SVGEGT. The CDR3 is 17 residues long. The V gene lost 2 bases and the J gene lost 5 bases, with 19 bases spanning the gap. In nucleotides, the CDR3 is TGTGCCAGCAGTTACCTCTTAGGGGAGAACTGGCACAATGAGCAGTTCTTC. It is translated as CASSYLLGENWHNEQFF.

In this sample, this clonotype turned up a few times. J is TRBJ2-5 and V is TRBV9; D may be TRBD1 (6 bases). The closer fit of TRBJ2-1 to the DNA end suggests the J call may be wrong. Germline CDR1 is SGDLS and CDR2 is YYNGEE. The CDR3 length is 14 residues. In DNA form, the CDR3 reads TGTGCCAGCAGCGTAGGTGTAGGGGGCAATGAGCAGTTCTTC. Translation gives CASSVGVGGNEQFF.

This clonotype was seen a handful of times. The gene calls are TRBV10-3 and TRBJ1-1; TRBD1 might be the D (5 bases). The germline V gene encodes CDR1 ENHRY and CDR2 SYGVKD. Between the trimmed V and J ends, which lost 2 bases and 7 bases, there was a span of 5 bases. This CDR3 is 11 amino acids long. As DNA, the CDR3 is TGTGCCATCAGTGAGAGGGGTGAAGCTTTCTTT. Translating it yields CAISERGEAFF.

The genes are TRBV18 and TRBJ1-1; the match to TRBD1 covers 7 bases. This CDR3 has 13 amino acids. After removal of 6 bases from V and 4 bases from J, the junction contained 5 bases not matched to a gene. CDR1 and CDR2 (germline): KGHSH, LQKENI. The CDR3 DNA follows: TGTGCCAGCTCGGGGACAGACGGCACTGAAGCTTTCTTT. It is translated as CASSGTDGTEAFF. The variable domain in full, completed from reference TRBV18 and TRBJ1-1, reads NAGVMQNPRHLVRRRGQEARLRCSPMKGHSHVYWYRQLPEEGLKFMVYLQKENIIDESGMPKERFSAEFPKEGPSILRIQQVVRGDSAAYFCASSGTDGTEAFFGQGTRLTVV.

This chain uses TRBV28 with TRBJ2-5, with 7 bases identical to TRBD2. The J call is in doubt because the DNA end fits TRBJ2-1 better. This CDR3 is built from 13 residues. Germline CDR1 MDHEN, CDR2 SYDVKM. The CDR3 nucleotides are TGTGCCAGCAGGCTAGCGGAACACAATGAGCAGTTCTTC. Translation gives CASRLAEHNEQFF.

This clonotype appeared a single time. This chain joins TRBV6-5 and TRBJ2-5; 8 bases are shared with TRBD1. Losses at the gene ends were 0 bases for V and 5 bases for J; bases not matched to a gene: 14. Germline V gene lookup returns CDR1 MNHEY and CDR2 SVGAGI. This CDR3 spans 18 amino acids. DNA for the CDR3: TGTGCCAGCAGTTACTCCGGCAGAACCGGGACAGGAGGGGAGACCCAGTACTTC. Encoded protein: CASSYSGRTGTGGETQYF.

The chain employs TRBV6-1 and TRBJ2-5; D is perhaps TRBD1 (5 bases). CDR1 MNHNS and CDR2 SASEGT come from the germline V gene. The CDR3 consists of 14 residues. V was cut by 6 bases and J by 4 bases, with 15 bases left in between. The CDR3 reads CASSYPPRGETQYF. CDR3 bases: TGTGCCAGCAGCTATCCCCCAAGGGGAGAGACCCAGTACTTC.

A few counts support this clonotype. V usage is TRBV12-3 or TRBV12-4 and J usage is TRBJ2-1; TRBD2 might be the D (5 bases). This CDR3 has 15 residues. Trimming cost V 6 bases and J 4 bases, with 16 bases left between them. Here the CDR3 DNA reads TGTGCCAGCAGAGGACTGGATTTCCTATACAATGAGCAGTTCTTC. Translating gives CASRGLDFLYNEQFF.

V is TRBV28 and J is TRBJ2-7, with TRBD2 matching 10 bases. The CDR3 is 11 amino acids. Germline values: CDR1 MDHEN, CDR2 SYDVKM. The junction had 1 base not matched to a gene; V was cut back by 3 bases and J by 11 bases. This CDR3 reads CASSFGTSEYF. Here the CDR3 DNA reads TGTGCCAGCAGTTTTGGGACTAGCGAGTACTTC.

In this sample, this clonotype turned up a few times. The rearrangement uses TRBV28 and TRBJ2-1, with D perhaps TRBD1 or TRBD2 (5 bases each). This CDR3 region has 17 residues. The V gene lost 4 bases and the J gene lost 5 bases, with 21 bases spanning the gap. Germline lookup yields CDR1 MDHEN and CDR2 SYDVKM. This chain's CDR3 is CASSSYGAPARDNEQFF. CDR3 bases: TGTGCCAGCAGTTCCTACGGGGCACCCGCTCGAGACAATGAGCAGTTCTTC.

The chain has TRBV5-1 and TRBJ2-2; D assignment may be TRBD1 or TRBD2 (8 bases each). Germline loops: CDR1 SGHRS, CDR2 YFSETQ. This CDR3 comprises 19 residues. Trimming cost V 0 bases and J 1 base, with 19 bases left between them. The CDR3 bases are TGCGCCAGCAGCTTGGCCTCAGGGGGCCTAGCGGGGAACACCGGGGAGCTGTTTTTT. This sequence encodes CASSLASGGLAGNTGELFF. Using reference TRBV5-1 and TRBJ2-2 for the parts outside the CDR3, the full variable domain is KAGVTQTPRYLIKTRGQQVTLSCSPISGHRSVSWYQQTPGQGLQFLFEYFSETQRNKGNFPGRFSGRQFSNSRSEMNVSTLELGDSALYLCASSLASGGLAGNTGELFFGEGSRLTVL.

This clonotype came up a few times. This chain links TRBV27 with TRBJ1-5, with D hard to call. This CDR3 has 17 amino acids. Germline values: CDR1 MNHEY, CDR2 SMNVEV (reference sequence). Trimming pared 0 bases from V and 4 bases from J, leaving 16 bases between. The CDR3 coding sequence is TGTGCCAGCAGTTTATCTGTTGAGACGGTGGGTAATCAGCCCCAGCATTTT. Protein product: CASSLSVETVGNQPQHF.